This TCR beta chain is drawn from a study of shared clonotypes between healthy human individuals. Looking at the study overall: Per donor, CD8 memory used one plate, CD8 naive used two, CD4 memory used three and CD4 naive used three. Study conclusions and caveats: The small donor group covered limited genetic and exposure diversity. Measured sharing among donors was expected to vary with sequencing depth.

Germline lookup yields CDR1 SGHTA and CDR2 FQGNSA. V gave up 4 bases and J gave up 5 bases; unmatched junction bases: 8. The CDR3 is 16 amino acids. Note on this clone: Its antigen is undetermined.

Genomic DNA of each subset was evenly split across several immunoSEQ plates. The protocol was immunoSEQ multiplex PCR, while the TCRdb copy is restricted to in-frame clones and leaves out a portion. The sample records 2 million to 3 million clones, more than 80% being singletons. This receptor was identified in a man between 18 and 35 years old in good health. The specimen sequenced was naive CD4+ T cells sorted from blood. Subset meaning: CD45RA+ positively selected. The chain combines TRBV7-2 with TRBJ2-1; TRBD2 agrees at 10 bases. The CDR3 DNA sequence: TGTGCCAGCAGCTCCTTCCTAGCGGGAGCACACAATGAGCAGTTCTTC. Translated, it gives CASSSFLAGAHNEQFF. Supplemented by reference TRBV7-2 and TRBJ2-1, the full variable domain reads GAGVSQSPSNKVTEKGKDVELRCDPISGHTALYWYRQSLGQGLEFLIYFQGNSAPDKSGLPSDRFSAERTGGSVSTLTIQRTQQEDSAVYLCASSSFLAGAHNEQFFGPGTRLTVL.